Listed below are T cell receptor beta chains from one sample, sequenced in a study of blood T cell repertoires in COVID-19. Assay used: immunoSEQ multiplex PCR; TCRdb lists only in-frame clones, some missing. Here the sample spans 250,000 to 350,000 clones, about 88% being singletons. The sequenced sample consisted of peripheral blood. The receptor source for this set is a woman in her fifties or sixties with acute or convalescent COVID-19. The CDR3 runs from the conserved cysteine through the conserved F or W. A D gene is named only where the DNA matches it firmly. Expanded clones get a size class; other rows say once, few or many, or leave the size out.

TRBD1	TRBJ1-1	TRBV19	-	CASSSWTGRDTEAFF	TGTGCCAGTAGTTCATGGACAGGGCGGGACACTGAAGCTTTCTTT
TRBD1	TRBJ2-7	TRBV10-3	once	CAISLGQGAGEQYF	TGTGCCATCAGCCTCGGACAGGGGGCAGGCGAGCAGTACTTC
-	TRBJ1-3	TRBV11-2	once	CASSPAGQQNTIYF	TGTGCCAGCAGCCCCGCCGGACAACAGAACACCATATATTTT
-	TRBJ1-1	TRBV7-2	-	CASSLDGQDTEAFF	TGTGCCAGCAGCTTAGATGGGCAGGACACTGAAGCTTTCTTT
TRBD1	TRBJ1-2	TRBV15	once	CATSRVSTGDYTF	TGTGCCACCAGCAGAGTTTCGACAGGGGACTACACCTTC
TRBD1	TRBJ1-1	TRBV28	-	CASFRSGQGWYPSMNTEAFF	TGTGCCAGCTTCCGGTCAGGACAGGGCTGGTATCCATCCATGAACACTGAAGCTTTCTTT
-	TRBJ1-2	TRBV7-8	-	CASSLILEGTYGYTF	TGTGCCAGCAGCTTAATCCTAGAAGGTACTTATGGCTACACCTTC
TRBD1	TRBJ1-4	TRBV7-8	-	CASSLGRDSRSRVNEKLFF	TGTGCCAGCAGCTTGGGCCGGGACAGCCGGTCGAGGGTTAATGAAAAACTGTTTTTT
-	TRBJ1-2	TRBV6-6	-	CAILGGGYTF	TGTGCCATCCTGGGGGGAGGCTACACCTTC
-	TRBJ1-2	TRBV29-1	-	CSVVRQGSYTF	TGCAGCGTTGTCCGCCAGGGCAGCTACACCTTC
TRBD1	TRBJ1-2	TRBV2	-	CASSFTGGSGYTF	TGTGCCAGCAGTTTCACAGGGGGCTCGGGCTACACCTTC
-	TRBJ1-5	TRBV6-5	-	CASSSGTISNQPQHF	TGTGCCAGCAGTTCAGGGACTATAAGCAATCAGCCCCAGCATTTT
TRBD2	TRBJ2-2	TRBV28	-	CASSSPLGEGHTGELFF	TGTGCCAGCAGTTCCCCGTTGGGGGAGGGACACACCGGGGAGCTGTTTTTT
TRBD1	TRBJ2-3	TRBV9	-	CASSVAAGTESFTDTQYF	TGTGCCAGCAGCGTAGCAGCCGGGACAGAGAGCTTCACAGATACGCAGTATTTT
TRBD2	TRBJ2-7	TRBV7-9	-	CASSLVGGSTLPAEQYF	TGTGCCAGCAGCTTAGTGGGCGGGAGCACCCTACCGGCCGAGCAGTACTTC
TRBD2	TRBJ2-1	TRBV7-9	-	CASSFPTSGNEQFF	TGTGCCAGCAGCTTCCCGACTAGCGGGAATGAGCAGTTCTTC
-	TRBJ2-1	TRBV7-9	-	CASSSHWGTHNNEQFF	TGTGCCAGCAGCTCCCATTGGGGGACACATAACAATGAGCAGTTCTTC
-	TRBJ2-7	TRBV6-5	-	CASRKGTLGEQYF	TGTGCCAGCAGAAAGGGGACTCTGGGTGAGCAGTACTTC
-	TRBJ1-4	TRBV5-4	-	CASSPDGTNEKLFF	TGTGCCAGCAGCCCCGACGGGACAAATGAAAAACTGTTTTTT
TRBD2	TRBJ2-7	TRBV7-2	-	CASSLGGAGEQYF	TGTGCCAGCAGCCTCGGGGGGGCCGGCGAGCAGTACTTC
TRBD2	TRBJ2-7	TRBV3-1/TRBV3-2	-	CASSFVAGGPLHEQYF	TGTGCCAGCAGCTTCGTAGCGGGAGGGCCGCTCCACGAGCAGTACTTC
TRBD2	TRBJ2-2	TRBV9	-	CASSVEGGGNTGELFF	TGTGCCAGCAGCGTAGAGGGCGGGGGGAACACCGGGGAGCTGTTTTTT
-	TRBJ2-1	TRBV30	-	CAWGRGYNEQFF	TGTGCCTGGGGAAGAGGGTACAATGAGCAGTTCTTC
TRBD1	TRBJ2-1	TRBV3-1/TRBV3-2	-	CASSQEMTGGYNEQFF	TGTGCCAGCAGCCAAGAAATGACAGGGGGCTACAATGAGCAGTTCTTC
TRBD2	TRBJ2-1	TRBV30	-	CAWSRVTSGMTEQFF	TGTGCCTGGAGTAGAGTGACTAGCGGGATGACTGAGCAGTTCTTC
-	TRBJ1-5	TRBV7-3	-	CASSATINQPQHF	TGTGCCAGCAGTGCTACGATAAATCAGCCCCAGCATTTT
-	TRBJ1-1	TRBV28	few	CASSLIRANTEAFF	TGTGCCAGCAGTTTAATCAGGGCGAACACTGAAGCTTTCTTT